These 15 T cell receptor beta chains originate from one sample sequenced in a study of shared clonotypes between healthy human individuals. Sequencing used immunoSEQ multiplex PCR; TCRdb keeps in-frame clones, though not all of them. The sample has around 2.5 million clones, over 85% seen once. The sample comprised naive CD4+ T cells from PBMCs. The subset here: CD45RA+ positively selected. The origin of the receptors is a man aged 18 to 29 in good health. Some clones in this sample may be carry-over from other donors' samples.

The V gene is TRBV5-1, the J gene TRBJ2-1; D is undetermined. Germline V gene lookup returns CDR1 SGHRS and CDR2 YFSETQ. The V end lost 4 bases, the J end lost 0 bases, and 8 bases lay between the germline ends. This CDR3 is built from 14 residues. The DNA of the CDR3 is TGCGCCAGCAGCGGGTTGAGCTCCTACAATGAGCAGTTCTTC. It translates to CASSGLSSYNEQFF.

The chain is built from TRBV7-8 and TRBJ1-5, with 11 bases matching TRBD1. Looked up from germline, CDR1 is SGHVS and CDR2 is FQNEAQ. Trimming cost V 3 bases and J 5 bases; bases outside gene matches: 3. The CDR3 is 15 residues long. In nucleotides, the CDR3 is TGTGCCAGCAGCTTCGGACAGGGGGCCGATCAGCCCCAGCATTTT. It is translated as CASSFGQGADQPQHF.

This chain joins TRBV30 and TRBJ2-2; D may be TRBD1 or TRBD2 (5 bases each). Looked up from germline, CDR1 is GTSNPN and CDR2 is SVGIG (reference sequence). Between the trimmed V and J ends, which lost 3 bases and 4 bases, there was a span of 15 bases. This CDR3 region has 15 residues. CDR3 sequence reads: CAWSHHGGGTGELFF. DNA of the CDR3: TGTGCCTGGAGCCACCACGGTGGGGGCACCGGGGAGCTGTTTTTT. The whole variable domain, remainder taken from reference TRBV30 and TRBJ2-2, is SQTIHQWPATLVQPVGSPLSLECTVEGTSNPNLYWYRQAAGRGLQLLFYSVGIGQISSEVPQNLSASRPQDRQFILSSKKLLLSDSGFYLCAWSHHGGGTGELFFGEGSRLTVL.

J is TRBJ1-4 and V is TRBV5-5; 7 nucleotides align to TRBD1. The CDR3 spans 17 residues. Germline lookup yields CDR1 SGHKS and CDR2 YYEKEE (reference sequence). Trimming removed 3 bases from V and 6 bases from J; junction bases left unmatched: 14. Here the CDR3 DNA reads TGTGCCAGCAGCTCGTCGGACAGGCTCGGGGGTTATGAAAAACTGTTTTTT. Amino acids: CASSSSDRLGGYEKLFF.

For this clone: This likely comes from a read error, as the CDR3 has no conserved phenylalanine or tryptophan at its end. It is unclear where the CDR3 begins or ends on the DNA, so no DNA is shown, and the CDR3 is as TCRdb lists it. This chain uses TRBV28 with TRBJ2-7; the table names TRBD2, a call not compared with the DNA. The germline V gene has CDR1 MDHEN and CDR2 SYDVKM. Including both end residues, the CDR3 is 10 amino acids long. The CDR3 reads CASGPGGSPS.

This chain links TRBV5-5 with TRBJ1-2; 10 nucleotides agree with TRBD1. The CDR3 spans 15 residues. J gave up 5 bases and V 6 bases, and 10 bases lay outside the gene matches. In germline, CDR1 is SGHKS, CDR2 YYEKEE (reference sequence). The CDR3 region has the DNA TGTGCCAGCACTCACACTCCGGGACAGGGGTATGGCTACACCTTC. This codes for CASTHTPGQGYGYTF.

The chain uses TRBV7-9 and TRBJ1-5, with D possibly matching TRBD1 (6 bases). The germline V gene encodes CDR1 SEHNR and CDR2 FQNEAQ (reference sequence). The CDR3 loop spans 15 amino acids. Trimming stripped 1 base from V and 7 bases from J, with 14 bases between. CDR3 coding DNA: TGTGCCAGCAGCTTAGGGGGACACAGCAGGCAGCCCCAGCATTTT. Protein product: CASSLGGHSRQPQHF.

This chain joins TRBV5-1 and TRBJ2-5, with D possibly TRBD2 on 5 matching bases. V shed 1 base and J shed 5 bases, with 12 bases lying between them. Germline values: CDR1 SGHRS, CDR2 YFSETQ. This CDR3 has 14 amino acids. Here the CDR3 DNA reads TGCGCCAGCAGCTTGAACGGGGTAGGGGAGACCCAGTACTTC. This encodes CASSLNGVGETQYF.

V is TRBV5-1 and J is TRBJ2-1; TRBD2 matches at 9 bases. Germline V gene lookup returns CDR1 SGHRS and CDR2 YFSETQ. J was trimmed by 5 bases and V by 2 bases; bases with no gene match: 11. The CDR3 length is 17 residues. The CDR3 region has the DNA TGCGCCAGCAGCTTAGGTCTAGCGGGAATTTTCAACAATGAGCAGTTCTTC. It specifies CASSLGLAGIFNNEQFF.

The chain combines TRBV5-4 with TRBJ2-7; possibly TRBD2 for D (5 bases). Germline lookup yields CDR1 SGHNT and CDR2 YYREEE (reference sequence). CDR3 length: 15 amino acids. V was pared by 0 bases and J by 4 bases, with 14 bases between. This CDR3 is CASSLVRGAAYEQYF. The CDR3 DNA reads as TGTGCCAGCAGCTTGGTTCGGGGAGCGGCTTACGAGCAGTACTTC.

Concerning this clone itself: Other DNA sequences from this sample encode an identical CDR3 as well. This chain joins TRBV20-1 and TRBJ1-3; D remains ambiguous. This CDR3 comprises 11 residues. V dropped 1 base and J dropped 7 bases, with 5 bases sitting between them. Looked up from germline, CDR1 is DFQATT and CDR2 is SNEGSKA (reference sequence). In DNA form, the CDR3 reads TGCAGTGCTAGAGTCAGGAACACCATATATTTT. Encoded protein: CSARVRNTIYF.

A remark on this clone: The germline gene is not matched at one end of the junction; a read error may be the cause. The genes are TRBV25-1 and TRBJ1-2; D is unclear. Germline V gives CDR1 MGHDK, CDR2 SYGVNS. This CDR3 spans 13 amino acids. The CDR3 reads CASGEVENGRYTF. The CDR3 DNA reads TGTGCCAGCGGTGAAGTAGAAAACGGGCGCTACACCTTC.

The chain couples TRBV5-6 to TRBJ2-7; maybe TRBD2 (7 bases). The CDR3 contains 14 residues. Per germline, CDR1 SGHDT and CDR2 YYEEEE. The germline V and J ends were trimmed by 3 bases and 1 base, with 11 bases remaining between them. The CDR3 DNA sequence: TGTGCCAGCAGCTGGGGGGGCGCGTCCTACGAGCAGTACTTC. It encodes CASSWGGASYEQYF.

The gene calls are TRBV5-4 and TRBJ2-7; TRBD1 matches 9 bases. Germline V lookup: CDR1 SGHNT, CDR2 YYREEE (reference sequence). The CDR3 has 13 amino acids. Losses at the gene ends were 4 bases for V and 6 bases for J; bases not matched to a gene: 5. CDR3 sequence (DNA): TGTGCCAGCAGCCAGGGACAGGGTGGCGAGCAGTACTTC. Its protein product is CASSQGQGGEQYF.

This chain uses TRBV5-4 with TRBJ2-3, with 8 positions matching TRBD2. This CDR3 is 15 amino acids long. With V trimmed by 4 bases and J by 2 bases, 6 bases remained unmatched. The V gene's germline CDR1 is SGHNT and CDR2 YYREEE (reference sequence). The DNA for the CDR3 is TGTGCCAGCAGCCCCGGGACTAGAAACACAGATACGCAGTATTTT. It translates to CASSPGTRNTDTQYF.